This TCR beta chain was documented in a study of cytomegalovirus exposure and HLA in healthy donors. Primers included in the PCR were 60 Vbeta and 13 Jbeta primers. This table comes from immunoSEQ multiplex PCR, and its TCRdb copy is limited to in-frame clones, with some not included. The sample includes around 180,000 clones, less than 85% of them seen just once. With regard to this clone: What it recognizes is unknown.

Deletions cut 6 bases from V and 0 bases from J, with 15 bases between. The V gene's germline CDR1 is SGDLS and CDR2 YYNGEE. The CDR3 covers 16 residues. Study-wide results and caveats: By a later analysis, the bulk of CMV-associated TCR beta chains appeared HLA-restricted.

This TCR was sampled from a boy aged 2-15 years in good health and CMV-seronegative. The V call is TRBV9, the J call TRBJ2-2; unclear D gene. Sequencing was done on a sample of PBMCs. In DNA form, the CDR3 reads TGTGCCAGCACCGGCAGACAAAGACCGAACACCGGGGAGCTGTTTTTT. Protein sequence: CASTGRQRPNTGELFF.